Presented here are 17 T cell receptor beta chains from one specimen sequenced in a study of T cell responses to AZD1222 COVID-19 vaccine. The repertoire was sequenced with immunoSEQ multiplex PCR; TCRdb's copy has only in-frame clones and lacks some. The sample records 120,000 to 150,000 clones, around 91% being singletons. The starting material was peripheral blood, obtained on day 0 of AZD1222 vaccination. Receptors were obtained from an adult in good health.

The genes are TRBV27 and TRBJ2-7; 12 nucleotides align to TRBD2. CDR1 and CDR2 (germline): MNHEY, SMNVEV (reference sequence). The CDR3 loop spans 17 amino acids. V lost 1 base and J lost 2; bases outside the gene matches: 6. The CDR3 sequence is CASSLLTSGSGAYEQYF. Written as DNA, the CDR3 is TGTGCCAGCAGTTTATTGACTAGCGGGAGCGGGGCCTACGAGCAGTACTTC.

The rearrangement links TRBV11-2 to TRBJ2-1, with D possibly being TRBD1 (6 bases). Germline V gene sequence: CDR1 SGHAT, CDR2 FQNNGV. V shed 5 bases and J shed 4 bases, with 18 bases lying between them. CDR3 length equals 16 residues. The DNA of the CDR3 is TGTGCCAGCAGCCCAACACTTCGGACAGCATACAATGAGCAGTTCTTC. Translation: CASSPTLRTAYNEQFF.

The V and J genes are TRBV7-2 and TRBJ2-7, with 9 bases that match TRBD1. The CDR3 is 15 amino acids. Germline values: CDR1 SGHTA, CDR2 FQGNSA. The J segment lost 7 bases and the V segment lost 0 bases, leaving 7 bases of the junction unmatched. CDR3 sequence (DNA): TGTGCCAGCAGCTTAGCACAGGGGGCCTCTAGAGAGCAGTACTTC. Protein product: CASSLAQGASREQYF.

The table lists this clone with a count of one. This chain joins TRBV19 and TRBJ1-5; 8 nucleotides agree with TRBD1. Germline assignment: CDR1 LNHDA and CDR2 SQIVND (reference sequence). This CDR3 has 13 amino acids. The CDR3 DNA follows: TGTGCGGGGGGACAGGTCGCTCGTTTGCCCCAGCATTTT. The encoded protein is CAGGQVARLPQHF. Drawing the rest from reference TRBV19 and TRBJ1-5, the complete variable domain is DGGITQSPKYLFRKEGQNVTLSCEQNLNHDAMYWYRQDPGQGLRLIYYSQIVNDFQKGDIAEGYSVSREKKESFPLTVTSAQKNPTAFYLCAGGQVARLPQHFGDGTRLSIL.

This clone has just a few counts. The J gene is TRBJ2-1, the V gene TRBV6-4; a weak D match, TRBD2 (6 bases). Looked up from germline, CDR1 is MRHNA and CDR2 is SNTAGT. There are 13 residues in the CDR3. V was pared by 3 bases and J by 5 bases, with 8 bases between. CDR3 amino acids: CASSERTNNEQFF. As DNA, the CDR3 is TGTGCCAGCAGTGAGAGGACTAACAATGAGCAGTTCTTC.

A word on this clone: The junction and the germline gene differ at one end; a read error may be behind it. The chain has TRBV7-7 and TRBJ2-2; TRBD1 agrees at 10 bases. The CDR3 contains 16 residues. Germline V CDR1 and CDR2: SSHAT, FNYEAQ (reference sequence). This CDR3 reads CASSSGQGPNTGELFF. For the CDR3, the DNA is TGTGCTAGCAGCTCGGGACAGGGGCCTAACACCGGGGAGCTGTTTTTT.

This sequence joins TRBV5-1 and TRBJ1-2; TRBD1 agrees at 8 bases. The CDR3 has 14 residues. Germline values: CDR1 SGHRS, CDR2 YFSETQ. V lost 0 bases to trimming and J lost 2 bases; unmatched junction nucleotides: 0. The CDR3 is CASSLGTGNYGYTF. CDR3 DNA sequence: TGCGCCAGCAGCTTGGGGACAGGGAACTATGGCTACACCTTC.

The chain couples TRBV11-2 to TRBJ1-1; no definite D call. Germline assignment: CDR1 SGHAT and CDR2 FQNNGV. Trimming removed 1 base at V and 7 bases at J, with 4 bases between. This CDR3 spans 11 amino acids. The CDR3 DNA sequence: TGTGCCAGCAGCTTAGTGGGTGAAGCTTTCTTT. It is translated as CASSLVGEAFF.

V and J are TRBV6-5 and TRBJ2-3; D perhaps matches TRBD1 (6 bases). The CDR3 contains 15 residues. Trimming pared 6 bases from V and 1 base from J, leaving 14 bases between. In germline, CDR1 is MNHEY, CDR2 SVGAGI. CDR3 region: CASSVDRLGTDTQYF. CDR3 nucleotides: TGTGCCAGCAGCGTCGACAGGCTAGGCACAGATACGCAGTATTTT.

The V and J genes are TRBV9 and TRBJ2-2, with no clear D. The germline V and J ends were trimmed by 3 bases and 0 bases, with 3 bases remaining between them. Germline CDR1 is SGDLS and CDR2 is YYNGEE. There are 13 residues in the CDR3. CDR3 loop: CASSASNTGELFF. The CDR3 nucleotides read TGTGCCAGCAGCGCATCGAACACCGGGGAGCTGTTTTTT.

The V and J genes are TRBV7-3 and TRBJ2-2; no clear D. The CDR3 covers 11 residues. CDR1 SGHTA and CDR2 FQGTGA come from the germline V gene. Deletions cut 4 bases from V and 4 bases from J, with 1 base between. As DNA, the CDR3 is TGTGCCAGCAGCTCCACCGGGGAGCTGTTTTTT. Translating gives CASSSTGELFF.

The chain has TRBV2 and TRBJ2-5, with 7 nucleotides matching TRBD1. The CDR3 consists of 13 residues. CDR1 and CDR2 (germline): SNHLY, FYNNEI. With V trimmed by 5 bases and J by 7 bases, 7 bases remained unmatched. The CDR3 sequence is CASSQDRRGTQYF. The DNA of the CDR3 is TGTGCCAGCAGTCAGGACAGGCGCGGGACCCAGTACTTC.

The gene calls are TRBV28 and TRBJ2-7; 9 bases are shared with TRBD2. From germline, CDR1 is MDHEN and CDR2 SYDVKM. The CDR3 is made up of 14 amino acids. The J segment lost 3 bases and the V segment lost 4 bases, leaving 4 bases of the junction unmatched. The CDR3 sequence is CASSSSGALYEQYF. The CDR3 nucleotides are TGTGCCAGCAGTTCTAGCGGGGCCCTCTACGAGCAGTACTTC.

The V gene is TRBV29-1, the J gene TRBJ2-1; 10 nucleotides line up with TRBD1. Germline CDR1 SQVTM, CDR2 ANQGSEA. V lost 7 bases to trimming and J lost 12 bases; unmatched junction nucleotides: 6. The CDR3 contains 11 residues. CDR3 in DNA: TGCAGCGCCTGGGACAGGGGAGTGCAGTTCTTC. This encodes CSAWDRGVQFF.

The chain has TRBV19 and TRBJ2-5, with D unresolved. V lost 4 bases and J 4 bases, leaving 13 bases between the germline ends. Per the germline V gene, CDR1 is LNHDA and CDR2 is SQIVND (reference sequence). The CDR3 consists of 14 residues. CDR3 bases: TGTGCCAGTAGTAAAAGGCAGAGGCCAGAGACCCAGTACTTC. It codes for CASSKRQRPETQYF. The full variable domain, completed using reference TRBV19 and TRBJ2-5, is DGGITQSPKYLFRKEGQNVTLSCEQNLNHDAMYWYRQDPGQGLRLIYYSQIVNDFQKGDIAEGYSVSREKKESFPLTVTSAQKNPTAFYLCASSKRQRPETQYFGPGTRLLVL.

V gene TRBV24-1 combines with J gene TRBJ2-1, with D unclear. V lost 2 bases and J 6 bases, leaving 7 bases between the germline ends. Germline V lookup: CDR1 KGHDR, CDR2 SFDVKD. CDR3 size: 13 residues. This chain's CDR3 is CATSDSGLNEQFF. Here the CDR3 DNA reads TGTGCCACCAGTGATTCGGGCCTCAATGAGCAGTTCTTC.

The V call is TRBV5-5, the J call TRBJ1-3, with no clear D. Germline CDR1 reads SGHKS; CDR2 reads YYEKEE (reference sequence). The CDR3 totals 13 residues. Trimming shortened V by 4 bases and J by 2 bases, and 7 bases separated the two germline ends. The CDR3, as DNA: TGTGCCAGCAGCCCTGAAACTGGAAACACCATATATTTT. It yields the protein CASSPETGNTIYF.